These 10 T cell receptor beta chains originate from one sample sequenced in a study of shared clonotypes between healthy human individuals. TCRdb keeps only in-frame clones here, not all; method: immunoSEQ multiplex PCR. Of 2 million or so clones in the sample, around 95% are singletons; the top ten hold about 0.13%. Sequenced sample: naive CD4+ T cells sorted from blood. As for subset: CD45RA+ positively selected. Every receptor here comes from a man aged 18 to 35 in good health.

J is TRBJ2-7 and V is TRBV18, with TRBD1 identical over 9 bases. The CDR3 spans 15 residues. Germline loops: CDR1 KGHSH, CDR2 LQKENI. The trim removed 3 bases at V and 5 bases at J, leaving 8 bases unmatched. This CDR3 reads CASSPPGQGIHEQYF. The CDR3 nucleotides are TGTGCCAGCTCACCCCCAGGACAGGGGATCCACGAGCAGTACTTC. The full variable domain, completed using reference TRBV18 and TRBJ2-7, is NAGVMQNPRHLVRRRGQEARLRCSPMKGHSHVYWYRQLPEEGLKFMVYLQKENIIDESGMPKERFSAEFPKEGPSILRIQQVVRGDSAAYFCASSPPGQGIHEQYFGPGTRLTVT.

The chain links TRBV4-1 to TRBJ2-5, with D maybe TRBD1 (6 bases). The CDR3 has 16 amino acids. Germline V gives CDR1 MGHRA, CDR2 YSYEKL. V lost 0 bases, J lost 4 bases, and 15 bases lay in between. CDR3 amino acids: CASSQDTRGKGETQYF. The CDR3 DNA is TGCGCCAGCAGCCAAGATACCAGGGGTAAGGGAGAGACCCAGTACTTC.

Here the CDR3 DNA reads TGTGCCAGCAGCTTGCGAGGATTCGGACAGCCCCAGCATTTT. Translated, it gives CASSLRGFGQPQHF. This chain uses TRBV5-8 with TRBJ1-5; D call uncertain. The V end lost 1 base, the J end lost 7 bases, and 12 bases lay between the germline ends. Per germline, CDR1 SGHTS and CDR2 YDEGEE. The CDR3 has 14 residues.

This rearrangement joins TRBV28 to TRBJ2-3; 10 bases are a match to TRBD2. Germline CDR1 is MDHEN and CDR2 is SYDVKM. Germline trimming cut 4 bases from V and 3 bases from J; bases unmatched to any gene: 4. The CDR3 runs to 15 residues. CDR3 coding DNA: TGTGCCAGCAGTTCGAGCGGGGGGGCGACAGATACGCAGTATTTT. Its protein product is CASSSSGGATDTQYF.

The chain is built from TRBV29-1 and TRBJ2-7, with D possibly being TRBD2 (5 bases). The length of the CDR3 is 14 residues. The germline V and J ends were trimmed by 6 bases and 4 bases, with 19 bases remaining between them. Germline V CDR1 and CDR2: SQVTM, ANQGSEA. CDR3 DNA: TGCAGCGTGAAACCGGGCCCGGGCGGGTACGAGCAGTACTTC. Its protein is CSVKPGPGGYEQYF.

The chain is built from TRBV15 and TRBJ1-4; 9 nucleotides line up with TRBD1. The CDR3 loop spans 16 amino acids. With V trimmed by 0 bases and J by 2 bases, 1 base remained unmatched. CDR1 is LNHNV, CDR2 YYDKDF, per germline (reference sequence). The CDR3, as DNA: TGTGCCACCAGCAGAGATGGGACAGGGACTAATGAAAAACTGTTTTTT. Protein product: CATSRDGTGTNEKLFF.

V gene TRBV5-1 combines with J gene TRBJ2-3; tentatively, D is TRBD2 (6 bases). The V gene lost 4 bases and the J gene lost 0 bases, with 15 bases spanning the gap. Per the germline V gene, CDR1 is SGHRS and CDR2 is YFSETQ. The CDR3 sequence is 16 residues long. CDR3 sequence: CASSTHSGPSTDTQYF. Here the CDR3 DNA reads TGCGCCAGCAGCACACATAGCGGTCCTAGCACAGATACGCAGTATTTT.

A note on this clone: This sample includes further DNA sequences coding for the same CDR3. The chain is built from TRBV9 and TRBJ1-1; D gene unclear. Germline V gives CDR1 SGDLS, CDR2 YYNGEE. V lost 0 bases and J 1 base, leaving 7 bases between the germline ends. This CDR3 spans 14 amino acids. The CDR3 loop is CASSVGPENTEAFF. DNA of the CDR3: TGTGCCAGCAGCGTAGGGCCGGAGAACACTGAAGCTTTCTTT.

The chain joins TRBV10-2 to TRBJ2-7, with 14 bases identical to TRBD2. The CDR3 length is 16 residues. V was pared by 6 bases and J by 6 bases, with 10 bases of the junction left unmatched. Germline V gene lookup returns CDR1 WSHSY and CDR2 SAAADI. The chain's CDR3 is CASSLAGTSGSSEQYF. CDR3 DNA sequence: TGCGCCAGCAGCCTTGCCGGGACTAGCGGGAGTTCCGAGCAGTACTTC.

The genes are TRBV6-6 and TRBJ2-7, with TRBD2 as a possible D gene (5 bases). Germline V gene sequence: CDR1 MNHNY, CDR2 SVGAGI (reference sequence). This CDR3 has 14 residues. Trimming took off 5 bases at V and 3 bases at J, with 14 bases between the two ends. As DNA, the CDR3 is TGTGCCAGCAGTAGCGGAAGGAACTACTACGAGCAGTACTTC. This encodes CASSSGRNYYEQYF.